The entry below describes one T cell receptor beta chain. Its specificity is not known. V lost 4 bases to trimming and J lost 1 base, with 7 bases between them. The CDR3 has 14 residues. The germline gives CDR1 LNHDA, CDR2 SQIVND (reference sequence). These data belong to a study of shared clonotypes between healthy human individuals. Study-wide context: Per donor, three plates held CD4 naive cells, three held CD4 memory, two held CD8 naive and one held CD8 memory. Findings and limits, study-wide: Relative to memory subsets, naive subsets generally showed larger estimated richness. In having few donors, the study represented limited genetic and exposure-history diversity.

Replicate PCRs for sorted subsets used roughly 200 ng DNA; this equaled tens of thousands of T cell genomes. Method: immunoSEQ multiplex PCR; TCRdb's copy keeps in-frame clones and lacks some. The top ten clones hold 0.36% of a sample with 2 million to 3 million clones, approximately 93% of them seen once. This receptor was obtained from a man aged 18-30 years in good health. Some clones in this sample may be carry-over from other donors' samples. This sequence joins TRBV19 and TRBJ1-4; TRBD1 might be the D (6 bases). The sequencing sample was made of naive CD4+ T cells from PBMCs. Regarding subset: CD45RA+ positively selected. The CDR3 nucleotides are TGTGCCAGTAGTAAACAGGGAACTAATGAAAAACTGTTTTTT. It translates to CASSKQGTNEKLFF.